The 23 T cell receptor beta chains given below trace back to one sample, sequenced in a study of T cells in Graves' hyperthyroidism and ophthalmopathy. Authors of the study amplified TCR beta CDR3 regions from RNA transcripts. The primer set for the first-round RT-PCR of the TCR CDR3 was HTBI. TCRdb analysed the multiplex PCR reads with MiXCR anew, one entry per CDR3 protein. In the table there are about 640,000 distinct CDR3 sequences, about 20% of which are singletons. Material for sequencing was blood. These receptors were taken from a young man with Graves' ophthalmopathy.

This clonotype has a handful of counts. CDR3 loop: CASSRDRLQETQYF. DNA for the CDR3: TGCGCCAGCAGCCGGGACAGACTACAAGAGACCCAGTACTTC. V is TRBV5-1 and J is TRBJ2-5; the match to TRBD1 covers 7 bases. The CDR3 length is 14 residues. The V and J ends lost 4 bases and 2 bases, in that order; junction bases with no gene match: 5. Germline V CDR1 and CDR2: SGHRS, YFSETQ.

This clonotype was counted a few times. This chain links TRBV7-9 with TRBJ2-1; unclear D gene. The CDR3 covers 13 residues. The germline CDR1 and CDR2 sequences are SEHNR and FQNEAQ (reference sequence). Trimming left V 4 bases short and J 2 bases short, with 6 bases between. The CDR3 sequence: CASSSQTYNEQFF. In DNA, the CDR3 is TGTGCCAGCAGCTCCCAAACCTACAATGAGCAGTTCTTC.

This clonotype has ten or more counts. The rearrangement links TRBV7-8 to TRBJ2-7; 7 bases map to TRBD1. This CDR3 has 14 residues. V lost 1 base, J lost 3 bases, and 3 bases stayed unmatched. Per germline, CDR1 SGHVS and CDR2 FQNEAQ. The chain's CDR3 is CASSLDRTGYEQYF. The CDR3 nucleotides read TGTGCCAGCAGCTTAGATCGGACAGGCTACGAGCAGTACTTC.

The chain recombines TRBV20-1 with TRBJ2-5; 7 positions match TRBD1. This CDR3 is built from 13 residues. Germline loops: CDR1 DFQATT, CDR2 SNEGSKA (reference sequence). J was trimmed by 3 bases and V by 6 bases; bases with no gene match: 7. The CDR3 DNA follows: TGCAGTGCCGCACCGACAGGGAAAGAGACCCAGTACTTC. Amino acid sequence: CSAAPTGKETQYF.

This clonotype has more than one count but fewer than ten. This sequence joins TRBV30 and TRBJ1-3, with 8 bases fitting TRBD1. CDR3 length: 16 amino acids. V gave up 7 bases and J gave up 0 bases; unmatched junction bases: 11. Germline loops: CDR1 GTSNPN, CDR2 SVGIG (reference sequence). The CDR3 sequence: CAYSRGQLNSGNTIYF. CDR3 DNA sequence: TGTGCCTACTCCAGGGGGCAGTTGAACTCTGGAAACACCATATATTTT.

The chain uses TRBV15 and TRBJ2-3, with 10 bases lining up with TRBD2. The CDR3 sequence is 17 residues long. Germline assignment: CDR1 LNHNV and CDR2 YYDKDF (reference sequence). Trimming at V came to 0 bases and at J to 5 bases, leaving 8 bases not matched to a gene. This CDR3 reads CATSRDVLAGAVDTQYF. CDR3 nucleotides: TGTGCCACCAGCAGAGACGTCCTAGCGGGAGCCGTAGATACGCAGTATTTT.

This clonotype was seen only a few times. The J gene is TRBJ2-2, the V gene TRBV27; TRBD2 matches at 11 bases. The J segment lost 0 bases and the V segment lost 4 bases, leaving 7 bases of the junction unmatched. The CDR3 length is 18 residues. The germline V gene encodes CDR1 MNHEY and CDR2 SMNVEV (reference sequence). CDR3 sequence reads: CASSSRGSGRANTGELFF. CDR3 nucleotides: TGTGCCAGCAGTTCCCGGGGTAGCGGGAGGGCGAACACCGGGGAGCTGTTTTTT.

The chain employs TRBV28 and TRBJ2-1; 8 bases are a match to TRBD2. The CDR3 is made up of 16 amino acids. V lost 6 bases to trimming and J lost 4 bases; unmatched junction nucleotides: 11. Germline CDR1 reads MDHEN; CDR2 reads SYDVKM. CDR3 loop: CASSPGTSGVYNEQFF. In DNA, the CDR3 is TGTGCCAGCAGCCCGGGAACTAGCGGAGTATACAATGAGCAGTTCTTC.

The J gene is TRBJ2-7, the V gene TRBV5-1; 8 bases line up with TRBD2. CDR1 SGHRS and CDR2 YFSETQ come from the germline V gene. CDR3 length: 14 amino acids. Trimming cost V 4 bases and J 6 bases; bases outside gene matches: 9. CDR3 in DNA: TGCGCCAGCAGCAGTTCCGGGACTAGGCCCGAGCAGTACTTC. Its translation: CASSSSGTRPEQYF.

The chain combines TRBV30 with TRBJ1-5; D is undetermined. The CDR3 extends over 16 amino acids. V was clipped by 2 bases and J by 0 bases, with 14 bases between them. Looked up from germline, CDR1 is GTSNPN and CDR2 is SVGIG (reference sequence). Here the CDR3 reads CAWSIGNPYSNQPQHF. The DNA of the CDR3 is TGTGCCTGGAGTATCGGGAATCCTTATAGCAATCAGCCCCAGCATTTT.

There are a few counts of this clonotype. The V gene is TRBV28, the J gene TRBJ2-7; TRBD1 is a possible D gene (6 bases). The CDR3 spans 14 residues. V was shortened by 3 bases and J by 2 bases, with 11 bases between the two germline ends. Germline values: CDR1 MDHEN, CDR2 SYDVKM. The CDR3 spells CASSFPDSTYEQYF. CDR3 sequence (DNA): TGTGCCAGCAGTTTTCCGGACAGTACCTACGAGCAGTACTTC.

This chain connects TRBV29-1 to TRBJ2-1; D uncertain. CDR1 SQVTM and CDR2 ANQGSEA come from the germline V gene. Trimming took off 3 bases at V and 0 bases at J, with 15 bases between the two ends. CDR3 length equals 16 residues. The DNA for the CDR3 is TGCAGCGTTGATGGGTTGCCTCTCAGCTCCTACAATGAGCAGTTCTTC. This encodes CSVDGLPLSSYNEQFF.

This clonotype was recorded a few times. The chain employs TRBV7-9 and TRBJ1-6; D possibly corresponds to TRBD1 (6 bases). Trimming pared 3 bases from V and 8 bases from J, leaving 20 bases between. Per germline, CDR1 SEHNR and CDR2 FQNEAQ (reference sequence). CDR3 size: 17 residues. This CDR3 is CASSFSWGRDSHSPLHF. DNA for the CDR3: TGTGCCAGCAGCTTCTCCTGGGGGCGCGATTCGCATTCACCCCTCCACTTT. The full variable domain, completed using reference TRBV7-9 and TRBJ1-6, is DTGVSQNPRHKITKRGQNVTFRCDPISEHNRLYWYRQTLGQGPEFLTYFQNEAQLEKSRLLSDRFSAERPKGSFSTLEIQRTEQGDSAMYLCASSFSWGRDSHSPLHFGNGTRLTVT.

The chain recombines TRBV19 with TRBJ1-2; TRBD1 is a possible D gene (6 bases). V was clipped by 6 bases and J by 1 base, with 21 bases between them. In germline, CDR1 is LNHDA, CDR2 SQIVND (reference sequence). The CDR3 sequence is 17 residues long. The CDR3 loop reads CASSSPETGSSNYGYTF. The CDR3 coding sequence is TGTGCCAGTAGCAGCCCGGAGACAGGCTCGAGTAACTATGGCTACACCTTC.

This clonotype came up a few times. The chain employs TRBV20-1 and TRBJ1-5, with D hard to call. This CDR3 region has 13 residues. V dropped 1 base and J dropped 3 bases, with 7 bases sitting between them. Germline loops: CDR1 DFQATT, CDR2 SNEGSKA (reference sequence). The CDR3 DNA is TGCAGTGCTAGAGTCGGGGACAATCAGCCCCAGCATTTT. Translated, it gives CSARVGDNQPQHF.

This clonotype was recorded many times. V gene TRBV7-9 combines with J gene TRBJ1-2; tentatively, D is TRBD1 (6 bases). Trimming pared 9 bases from V and 4 bases from J, leaving 15 bases between. The CDR3 extends over 13 amino acids. Germline loops: CDR1 SEHNR, CDR2 FQNEAQ (reference sequence). CDR3: CASAQGNGYGYTF. The CDR3 coding sequence is TGTGCCAGTGCACAGGGAAATGGCTATGGCTACACCTTC. Based on the CDR3 plus reference TRBV7-9 and TRBJ1-2, the full variable domain is DTGVSQNPRHKITKRGQNVTFRCDPISEHNRLYWYRQTLGQGPEFLTYFQNEAQLEKSRLLSDRFSAERPKGSFSTLEIQRTEQGDSAMYLCASAQGNGYGYTFGSGTRLTVV.

This clonotype was detected ten times or more. The rearrangement joins TRBV12-3 or TRBV12-4 to TRBJ2-1; 7 bases are shared with TRBD1. V dropped 6 bases and J dropped 5; count of bases not matched to a gene: 13. This CDR3 region has 16 residues. The CDR3 DNA sequence: TGTGCCAGCAGCCAATGGGCCGGGACAGACGACAATGAGCAGTTCTTC. Encoded protein: CASSQWAGTDDNEQFF.

In this sample, this clonotype turned up many times. The chain has TRBV6-2 or TRBV6-3 and TRBJ2-7, with 11 bases aligning to TRBD2. The CDR3 has 19 residues. Trimming removed 4 bases from V and 0 bases from J; junction bases left unmatched: 14. Per the germline V gene, CDR1 is MNHEY and CDR2 is SVGEGT. The CDR3 DNA reads as TGTGCCAGCAGTTCCCCGGGCCTACTAGCGGGAGCCCTCTCCTACGAGCAGTACTTC. Translation gives CASSSPGLLAGALSYEQYF.

In this sample, this clonotype turned up many times. V and J are TRBV18 and TRBJ1-4, with 7 positions matching TRBD1. The V segment lost 1 base and the J segment 6 bases; nucleotides outside the gene matches: 5. The germline CDR1 and CDR2 sequences are KGHSH and LQKENI. The CDR3 has 15 residues. CDR3: CASSPHRGRDEKLFF. The CDR3 nucleotides read TGTGCCAGCTCACCACACAGGGGTAGAGATGAAAAACTGTTTTTT.

This clonotype was seen repeatedly, ten times or more. The rearrangement joins TRBV10-3 to TRBJ2-7; 10 bases map to TRBD1. The CDR3 extends over 14 amino acids. CDR1 is ENHRY and CDR2 is SYGVKD in the germline V gene. V dropped 7 bases and J dropped 6; count of bases not matched to a gene: 9. CDR3 bases: TGTGCCATCACGCCCGGGACAGGGGTTATCGAGCAGTACTTC. It yields the protein CAITPGTGVIEQYF.

V is TRBV7-2 and J is TRBJ2-2; 11 bases line up with TRBD2. The CDR3 spans 17 residues. Germline CDR1 reads SGHTA; CDR2 reads FQGNSA. V lost 5 bases, J lost 4 bases, and 9 bases stayed unmatched. The CDR3: CASSPQETSGITGELFF. The CDR3 nucleotides are TGTGCCAGCAGCCCCCAGGAGACTAGCGGGATCACCGGGGAGCTGTTTTTT.

This clonotype appeared a few times. This rearrangement joins TRBV6-5 to TRBJ2-3; TRBD2 is a possible D gene (6 bases). This CDR3 region has 15 residues. CDR1 MNHEY and CDR2 SVGAGI come from the germline V gene. The V end lost 2 bases, the J end lost 2 bases, and 11 bases lay between the germline ends. For the CDR3, the DNA is TGTGCCAGCAGTTACCACGGGAGAGCCACAGATACGCAGTATTTT. Its translation is CASSYHGRATDTQYF.

This clonotype was counted between two and nine times. The chain has TRBV10-1 and TRBJ2-1; 7 nucleotides align to TRBD1. With 6 bases clipped from V and 6 bases from J, the junction kept 5 bases outside the gene matches. Germline V gene sequence: CDR1 WNHNN, CDR2 SYGVQD (reference sequence). The CDR3 contains 13 residues. CDR3 DNA sequence: TGCGCCAGCAGCCCGGGACAGACCAATGAGCAGTTCTTC. Protein: CASSPGQTNEQFF.